One and the same sample provided the 10 T cell receptor beta chains below, sequenced in a study of cytomegalovirus exposure and HLA in healthy donors. The PCR ran on 60 Vbeta and 13 Jbeta primers. Sequencing used immunoSEQ multiplex PCR; TCRdb keeps in-frame clones, though not all of them. The sample shows 180,000 or so clones, roughly 80% of them seen only once. Specimen: PBMCs. Receptor source: a woman aged 35 to 49 in good health and CMV-seropositive.

This clone was picked up one time. The chain recombines TRBV7-9 with TRBJ1-1, with 8 nucleotides matching TRBD1. This CDR3 contains 15 residues. CDR1 SEHNR and CDR2 FQNEAQ come from the germline V gene (reference sequence). The V segment lost 3 bases and the J segment 8 bases; nucleotides outside the gene matches: 11. The CDR3 is CASSFPQGATTEAFF. CDR3 in DNA: TGTGCCAGCAGCTTCCCCCAGGGGGCCACAACAGAAGCTTTCTTT. Full variable domain (rest looked up from reference TRBV7-9 and TRBJ1-1): DTGVSQNPRHKITKRGQNVTFRCDPISEHNRLYWYRQTLGQGPEFLTYFQNEAQLEKSRLLSDRFSAERPKGSFSTLEIQRTEQGDSAMYLCASSFPQGATTEAFFGQGTRLTVV.

This chain connects TRBV10-1 to TRBJ2-2; TRBD2 matches at 12 bases. Losses at the gene ends were 0 bases for V and 6 bases for J; bases not matched to a gene: 2. Germline lookup yields CDR1 WNHNN and CDR2 SYGVQD (reference sequence). The CDR3 is made up of 16 amino acids. CDR3 loop: CASSESTSGRSGELFF. CDR3 in DNA: TGCGCCAGCAGTGAGTCCACTAGCGGGAGGTCCGGGGAGCTGTTTTTT.

This chain links TRBV27 with TRBJ2-7, with unresolved D. V was shortened by 5 bases and J by 3 bases, with 23 bases between the two germline ends. The germline gives CDR1 MNHEY, CDR2 SMNVEV (reference sequence). This CDR3 contains 17 residues. The DNA for the CDR3 is TGTGCCAGCAGTCCCACCGTCCCTACCTATAACGGCTACGAGCAGTACTTC. It is translated as CASSPTVPTYNGYEQYF.

This chain joins TRBV5-5 and TRBJ1-5, with D tentatively TRBD1 (6 bases). V lost 0 bases and J 1 base, leaving 8 bases between the germline ends. CDR1 is SGHKS, CDR2 YYEKEE, per germline (reference sequence). The CDR3 has 15 residues. The CDR3 sequence is CASSLEGGSNQPQHF. CDR3 nucleotide sequence: TGTGCCAGCAGCTTGGAAGGGGGAAGCAATCAGCCCCAGCATTTT. Full variable domain (missing parts from reference TRBV5-5 and TRBJ1-5): DAGVTQSPTHLIKTRGQQVTLRCSPISGHKSVSWYQQVLGQGPQFIFQYYEKEERGRGNFPDRFSARQFPNYSSELNVNALLLGDSALYLCASSLEGGSNQPQHFGDGTRLSIL.

The chain couples TRBV19 to TRBJ2-6; no firm D call. Trimming shortened V by 4 bases and J by 0 bases, and 7 bases separated the two germline ends. From germline, CDR1 is LNHDA and CDR2 SQIVND (reference sequence). The CDR3 is made up of 15 amino acids. CDR3 nucleotides: TGTGCCAGTAGTAATAGAGCCTCTGGGGCCAACGTCCTGACTTTC. Residues: CASSNRASGANVLTF. The whole variable domain, remainder taken from reference TRBV19 and TRBJ2-6, is DGGITQSPKYLFRKEGQNVTLSCEQNLNHDAMYWYRQDPGQGLRLIYYSQIVNDFQKGDIAEGYSVSREKKESFPLTVTSAQKNPTAFYLCASSNRASGANVLTFGAGSRLTVL.

This clone was seen only once. The gene calls are TRBV7-9 and TRBJ1-1; a weak D match, TRBD1 (5 bases). Between the trimmed V and J ends, which lost 5 bases and 7 bases, there was a span of 20 bases. CDR1 and CDR2 (germline): SEHNR, FQNEAQ (reference sequence). This CDR3 comprises 15 residues. Here the CDR3 reads CASSPLNMGPDEAFF. CDR3 in DNA: TGTGCCAGCAGCCCCCTGAATATGGGGCCTGATGAAGCTTTCTTT. The complete variable domain, with remaining parts taken from reference TRBV7-9 and TRBJ1-1, reads DTGVSQNPRHKITKRGQNVTFRCDPISEHNRLYWYRQTLGQGPEFLTYFQNEAQLEKSRLLSDRFSAERPKGSFSTLEIQRTEQGDSAMYLCASSPLNMGPDEAFFGQGTRLTVV.

V and J are TRBV7-2 and TRBJ1-1, with D possibly being TRBD1 (5 bases). The CDR3 sequence is 14 residues long. Germline V CDR1 and CDR2: SGHTA, FQGNSA. V was pared by 3 bases and J by 4 bases, with 12 bases between. The CDR3 coding sequence is TGTGCCAGCAGCTTCCAAGGGGTGGCCACTGAAGCTTTCTTT. Translation gives CASSFQGVATEAFF.

V and J are TRBV28 and TRBJ2-2, with D tentatively TRBD1 (5 bases). CDR3 length equals 16 residues. Trimming shortened V by 7 bases and J by 1 base, and 16 bases separated the two germline ends. Per the germline V gene, CDR1 is MDHEN and CDR2 is SYDVKM. Here the CDR3 DNA reads TGTGCCAGCATATCAGGGTTCGGTCAGAACACCGGGGAGCTGTTTTTT. Its translation is CASISGFGQNTGELFF.

This chain links TRBV28 with TRBJ2-3; no clear D. Germline V CDR1 and CDR2: MDHEN, SYDVKM. The ends were cut back, 6 bases at V and 10 bases at J, with 20 bases in the middle. The CDR3 covers 14 residues. The CDR3 here is CASSPLPSSLAQYF. Here the CDR3 DNA reads TGTGCCAGCAGCCCTCTCCCTTCTTCCCTAGCGCAGTATTTT.

This chain links TRBV10-2 with TRBJ2-1; 11 bases are shared with TRBD2. The CDR3 covers 17 residues. V gave up 6 bases and J gave up 9 bases; unmatched junction bases: 16. CDR1 is WSHSY and CDR2 is SAAADI in the germline V gene. The CDR3, as DNA: TGCGCCAGCAGACCAGCGGGACTAGCGGACGGGGGGGGTGAGCAGTTCTTC. Translating it yields CASRPAGLADGGGEQFF.